A selection of T cell receptor beta chains follows, all from one sample in a study of T cell repertoires and leukemia-associated antigens. TCRdb re-analysed the 5' RACE reads in MiXCR, keeping a single row per CDR3 protein. The table records roughly 12,000 distinct CDR3 sequences, roughly 39% of them present only once. For these TCRs, the target antigens are not known. Sequenced input: CD3+ T cells sorted from blood and cultured. These receptors were taken from a female donor in good health. Each CDR3 is given with its conserved first and last residue. The D gene is left open where the match is weak. Size is omitted from some rows. Given values are once, few, many or a class for expanded clones.

V	size	J	D	CDR3	DNA
TRBV5-5	.	TRBJ2-7	.	CASSLGREDLYEQYF	TGTGCCAGCAGCCTGGGCAGAGAAGACCTCTACGAGCAGTACTTC
TRBV5-1	medium-sized	TRBJ2-7	TRBD2	CASRSRGSSGRIYEQYF	TGCGCCAGCAGGTCCAGGGGGTCTAGCGGGAGGATCTACGAGCAGTACTTC
TRBV20-1	.	TRBJ2-5	.	CCTRDGAAPGETQYF	TGCTGTACTAGAGATGGAGCGGCCCCGGGAGAGACCCAGTACTTC
TRBV25-1	.	TRBJ2-7	.	CASSEYRDYEQYF	TGTGCCAGCAGTGAATACAGGGACTACGAGCAGTACTTC
TRBV6-2/TRBV6-3	.	TRBJ2-2	TRBD2	CASKRLAANTGELFF	TGTGCCAGCAAAAGACTAGCGGCGAACACCGGGGAGCTGTTTTTT
TRBV5-1	.	TRBJ2-1	.	CASSLAGAYNEQFF	TGCGCCAGCAGCTTAGCGGGTGCCTACAATGAGCAGTTCTTC
TRBV9	medium-sized	TRBJ2-1	.	CASSVEGNEQFF	TGTGCCAGCAGCGTAGAAGGCAATGAGCAGTTCTTC
TRBV12-3/TRBV12-4	once	TRBJ1-5	TRBD1	CASSLGQGLQPQHF	TGTGCCAGCAGTTTGGGACAGGGGCTTCAGCCCCAGCATTTT
TRBV5-1	many	TRBJ2-7	TRBD2	CASRTGTSGEQYF	TGCGCCAGTAGAACCGGGACTAGCGGCGAGCAGTACTTC
TRBV20-1	few	TRBJ2-7	TRBD1	CSTRPGQGNPEQYF	TGCAGTACTAGACCGGGACAGGGGAACCCCGAGCAGTACTTC
TRBV12-3/TRBV12-4	.	TRBJ2-7	.	CVSSLGQSSYEQYF	TGTGTCAGCAGTTTAGGACAGAGCTCCTACGAGCAGTACTTC
TRBV11-3	many	TRBJ2-5	.	CASSSGTGRKFETQYF	TGTGCCAGCAGCTCTGGAACAGGGAGAAAGTTTGAGACCCAGTACTTC
TRBV29-1	.	TRBJ2-4	.	CSAHLSGENIQYF	TGCAGCGCCCACCTTTCGGGAGAAAACATTCAGTACTTC
TRBV24-1	once	TRBJ2-1	.	CATSEPSRTSYNEQFF	TGTGCCACCAGTGAACCATCAAGGACCTCCTACAATGAGCAGTTCTTC
TRBV11-3	.	TRBJ2-2	TRBD2	CASSLELLAENTGELFF	TGTGCCAGCAGCTTAGAGTTACTAGCGGAGAACACCGGGGAGCTGTTTTTT
TRBV7-2	.	TRBJ2-2	.	CASSSMGWNTGELFF	TGTGCCAGCAGCTCGATGGGCTGGAACACCGGGGAGCTGTTTTTT
TRBV12-3/TRBV12-4	few	TRBJ2-5	.	CASSLAGRGKETQYF	TGTGCCAGCAGTTTAGCTGGGCGGGGAAAAGAGACCCAGTACTTC
TRBV28	.	TRBJ1-1	TRBD1	CASSFYLSLGGSDTEAFF	TGTGCCAGCAGTTTCTACTTATCGTTAGGGGGCTCTGACACTGAAGCTTTCTTT
TRBV12-3/TRBV12-4	.	TRBJ2-7	.	CASSLRPYEQYF	TGTGCCAGCAGTTTACGACCCTACGAGCAGTACTTC
TRBV7-3	medium-sized	TRBJ2-1	.	CASSLYAGEQFF	TGTGCCAGCAGTTTGTACGCGGGCGAGCAGTTCTTC
TRBV15	.	TRBJ2-7	TRBD2	CPTSRDINATSGYEQYF	TGTCCCACCAGCAGAGATATAAACGCGACTAGCGGCTACGAGCAGTACTTC
TRBV7-9	.	TRBJ2-3	TRBD1	CASQLDRVYPPDTQYF	TGTGCCAGCCAACTGGACAGGGTTTACCCACCAGATACGCAGTATTTT
TRBV12-5	few	TRBJ2-6	TRBD1	CASGPGQFSGANVLTF	TGTGCTAGTGGTCCGGGACAGTTCTCTGGGGCCAACGTCCTGACTTTC
TRBV20-1	few	TRBJ2-3	TRBD2	CSARDVVAGTDTQYF	TGCAGTGCTAGAGATGTGGTAGCGGGAACAGATACGCAGTATTTT
TRBV27	hyperexpanded	TRBJ2-7	.	CASSLLGASEQYF	TGTGCCAGCAGTTTATTGGGGGCCTCAGAGCAGTACTTC
TRBV20-1	medium-sized	TRBJ1-1	.	CSARDVRGDTEAFF	TGCAGTGCTAGAGATGTGAGGGGTGACACTGAAGCCTTCTTT
TRBV12-3/TRBV12-4	.	TRBJ2-2	.	CASSWGPGELFF	TGTGCCAGCAGTTGGGGGCCCGGGGAGCTGTTTTTT